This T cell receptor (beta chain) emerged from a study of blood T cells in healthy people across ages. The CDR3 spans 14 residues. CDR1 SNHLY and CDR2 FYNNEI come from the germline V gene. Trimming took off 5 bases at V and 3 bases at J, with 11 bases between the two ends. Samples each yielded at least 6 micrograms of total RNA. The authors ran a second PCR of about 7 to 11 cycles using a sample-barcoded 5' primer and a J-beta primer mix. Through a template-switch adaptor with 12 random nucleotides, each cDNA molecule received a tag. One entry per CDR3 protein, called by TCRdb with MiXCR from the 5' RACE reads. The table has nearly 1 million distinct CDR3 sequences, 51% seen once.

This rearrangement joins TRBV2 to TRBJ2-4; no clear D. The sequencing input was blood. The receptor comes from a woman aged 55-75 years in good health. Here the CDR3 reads CASSIDHGKNIQYF. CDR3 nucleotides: TGTGCCAGCAGTATAGACCACGGCAAAAACATTCAGTACTTC.